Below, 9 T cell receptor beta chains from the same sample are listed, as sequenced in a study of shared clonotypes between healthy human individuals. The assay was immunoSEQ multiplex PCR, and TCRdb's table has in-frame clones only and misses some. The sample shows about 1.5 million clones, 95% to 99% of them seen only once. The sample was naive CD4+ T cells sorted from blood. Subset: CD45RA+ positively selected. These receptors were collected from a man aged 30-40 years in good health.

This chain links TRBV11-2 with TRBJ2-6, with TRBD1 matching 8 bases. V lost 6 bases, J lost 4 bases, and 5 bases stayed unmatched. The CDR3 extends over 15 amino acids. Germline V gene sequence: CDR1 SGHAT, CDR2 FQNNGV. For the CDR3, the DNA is TGTGCCAGCAGACTGACAGGGGCCGGGGCCAACGTCCTGACTTTC. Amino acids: CASRLTGAGANVLTF.

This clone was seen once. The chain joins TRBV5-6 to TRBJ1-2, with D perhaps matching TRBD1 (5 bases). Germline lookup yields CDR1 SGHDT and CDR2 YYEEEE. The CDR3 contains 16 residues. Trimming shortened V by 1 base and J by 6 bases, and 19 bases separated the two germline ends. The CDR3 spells CASSLLSQGGLHGYTF. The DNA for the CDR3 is TGTGCCAGCAGCTTGTTATCTCAGGGCGGTCTCCATGGCTACACCTTC. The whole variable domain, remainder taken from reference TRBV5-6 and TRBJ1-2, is DAGVTQSPTHLIKTRGQQVTLRCSPKSGHDTVSWYQQALGQGPQFIFQYYEEEERQRGNFPDRFSGHQFPNYSSELNVNALLLGDSALYLCASSLLSQGGLHGYTFGSGTRLTVV.

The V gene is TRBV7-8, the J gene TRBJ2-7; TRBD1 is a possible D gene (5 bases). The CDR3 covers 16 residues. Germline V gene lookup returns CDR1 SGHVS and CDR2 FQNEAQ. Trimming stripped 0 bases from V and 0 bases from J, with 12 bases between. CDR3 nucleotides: TGTGCCAGCAGCTTAGCAGGGGTCCAAAGCTCCTACGAGCAGTACTTC. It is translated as CASSLAGVQSSYEQYF. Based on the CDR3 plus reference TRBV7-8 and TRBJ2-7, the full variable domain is GAGVSQSPRYKVAKRGQDVALRCDPISGHVSLFWYQQALGQGPEFLTYFQNEAQLDKSGLPSDRFFAERPEGSVSTLKIQRTQQEDSAVYLCASSLAGVQSSYEQYFGPGTRLTVT.

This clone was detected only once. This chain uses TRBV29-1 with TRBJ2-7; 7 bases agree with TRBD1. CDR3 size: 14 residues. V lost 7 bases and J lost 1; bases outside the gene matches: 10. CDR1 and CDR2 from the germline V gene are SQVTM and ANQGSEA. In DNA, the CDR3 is TGCAGCGCGGTAATACAGGGGTCTTCCTACGAGCAGTACTTC. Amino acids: CSAVIQGSSYEQYF.

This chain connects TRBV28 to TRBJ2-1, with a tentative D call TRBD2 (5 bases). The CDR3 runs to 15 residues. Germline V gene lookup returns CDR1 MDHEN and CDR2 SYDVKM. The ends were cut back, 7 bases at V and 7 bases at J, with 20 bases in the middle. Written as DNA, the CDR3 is TGTGCCAGCAAGGTGTCGGGGAGTTTTAGGAATGAGCAGTTCTTC. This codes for CASKVSGSFRNEQFF.

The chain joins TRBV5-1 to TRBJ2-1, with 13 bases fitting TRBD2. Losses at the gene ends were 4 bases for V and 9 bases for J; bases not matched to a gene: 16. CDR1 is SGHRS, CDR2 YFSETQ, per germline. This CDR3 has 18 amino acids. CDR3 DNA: TGCGCCAGCAGCCCATCCAATACTAGCGGGAGGGCCAACCGTGAGCAGTTCTTC. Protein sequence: CASSPSNTSGRANREQFF.

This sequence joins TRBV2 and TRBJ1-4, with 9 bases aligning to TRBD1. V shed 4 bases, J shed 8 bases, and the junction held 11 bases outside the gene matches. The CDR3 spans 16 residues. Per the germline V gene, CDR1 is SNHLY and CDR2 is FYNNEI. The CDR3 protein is CASSGLEWDREEKLFF. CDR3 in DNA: TGTGCCAGCAGTGGCCTGGAGTGGGACAGGGAAGAAAAACTGTTTTTT. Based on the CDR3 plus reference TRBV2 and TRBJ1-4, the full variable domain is EPEVTQTPSHQVTQMGQEVILRCVPISNHLYFYWYRQILGQKVEFLVSFYNNEISEKSEIFDDQFSVERPDGSNFTLKIRSTKLEDSAMYFCASSGLEWDREEKLFFGSGTQLSVL.

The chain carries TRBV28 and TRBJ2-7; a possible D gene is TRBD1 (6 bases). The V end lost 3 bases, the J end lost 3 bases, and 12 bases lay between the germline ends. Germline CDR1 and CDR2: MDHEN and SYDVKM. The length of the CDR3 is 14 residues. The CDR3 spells CASSLAGVGYEQYF. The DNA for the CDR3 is TGTGCCAGCAGTTTGGCAGGGGTCGGCTACGAGCAGTACTTC.

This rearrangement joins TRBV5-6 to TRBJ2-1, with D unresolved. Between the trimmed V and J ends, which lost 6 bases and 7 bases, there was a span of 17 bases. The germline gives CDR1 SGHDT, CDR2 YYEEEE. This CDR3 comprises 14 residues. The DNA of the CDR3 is TGTGCCAGCATTCGACCTCCAGAGAGTAATGAGCAGTTCTTC. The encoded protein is CASIRPPESNEQFF. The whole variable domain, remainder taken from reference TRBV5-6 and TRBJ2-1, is DAGVTQSPTHLIKTRGQQVTLRCSPKSGHDTVSWYQQALGQGPQFIFQYYEEEERQRGNFPDRFSGHQFPNYSSELNVNALLLGDSALYLCASIRPPESNEQFFGPGTRLTVL.